This T cell receptor (beta chain) derives from a study of blood T cell repertoires in COVID-19. Across the study: Nucleic acid was either cDNA or gDNA, and it came from T cells, B-cell-depleted T cells, or PBMCs.

Produced via immunoSEQ multiplex PCR; TCRdb's table is partial and in-frame only. The profile shows around 280,000 clones, 90% of them singletons. The CDR3 has 13 amino acids. V lost 11 bases and J lost 3, with 16 bases in between. Per germline, CDR1 SNHLY and CDR2 FYNNEI. The V call is TRBV2, the J call TRBJ1-1; D uncertain. Sequenced sample: PBMCs or T cells enriched from blood (not recorded which). The sequence derives from a woman under 30 with acute COVID-19. As DNA, the CDR3 is TGTGCCGGAAAGCGGGAGTGGTACACTGAAGCTTTCTTT. Amino acid sequence: CAGKREWYTEAFF.